These 27 T cell receptor beta chains came from one sample sequenced in a study of Ad26.COV2.S vaccination and SARS-CoV-2 variants. The treatment here: over 15 received Ad26.COV2.S at low or high dose, single or two shots; about 5 received placebo; per-sample allocation not given. Samples were taken on day 63 after the first vaccine or placebo injection. Generated by immunoSEQ multiplex PCR, the TCRdb table keeps only in-frame clones and is missing some. The repertoire holds about 250,000 clones, approximately 87% seen once, with more than 2.5% in the top ten. Sequences were derived from peripheral blood, sampled in a trial of Ad26.COV2.S vaccine versus placebo. These receptor sequences come from a person aged 18-65 years who received the Ad26.COV2.S COVID-19 vaccine or a placebo.

The V call is TRBV3-1 (or the pseudogene TRBV3-2), the J call TRBJ2-3, with a possible D match to TRBD2 (5 bases). This CDR3 has 16 amino acids. With 4 bases removed from V and 4 bases from J, the gap between germline ends came to 18 bases. Germline-derived CDR1 and CDR2 are LGHDT and YNNKEL (reference sequence). This chain's CDR3 is CASSRNLWAGADTQYF. The DNA for the CDR3 is TGTGCCAGCAGCCGGAACCTGTGGGCCGGGGCAGATACGCAGTATTTT.

V is TRBV13 and J is TRBJ1-1; D unclear. CDR3 length: 13 amino acids. Trimming shortened V by 1 base and J by 8 bases, and 11 bases separated the two germline ends. Germline-derived CDR1 and CDR2 are PRHDT and FYEKMQ (reference sequence). CDR3 sequence: CASSLVSGREAFF. In nucleotides, the CDR3 is TGTGCCAGCAGCTTAGTGAGTGGGAGGGAAGCTTTCTTT.

J is TRBJ2-2 and V is TRBV5-1; D not certain. V lost 2 bases and J 0 bases, leaving 5 bases between the germline ends. The CDR3 is made up of 14 amino acids. Germline lookup yields CDR1 SGHRS and CDR2 YFSETQ. CDR3 residues: CASSLRANTGELFF. DNA for the CDR3: TGCGCCAGCAGCTTAAGGGCGAACACCGGGGAGCTGTTTTTT. Full variable domain (rest looked up from reference TRBV5-1 and TRBJ2-2): KAGVTQTPRYLIKTRGQQVTLSCSPISGHRSVSWYQQTPGQGLQFLFEYFSETQRNKGNFPGRFSGRQFSNSRSEMNVSTLELGDSALYLCASSLRANTGELFFGEGSRLTVL.

This chain connects TRBV29-1 to TRBJ1-3, with D unresolved. Trimming shortened V by 7 bases and J by 0 bases, and 10 bases separated the two germline ends. CDR1 and CDR2 (germline): SQVTM, ANQGSEA. There are 13 residues in the CDR3. CDR3 region: CSAVENSGNTIYF. CDR3 in DNA: TGCAGCGCCGTCGAGAACTCTGGAAACACCATATATTTT. The variable domain in full, completed from reference TRBV29-1 and TRBJ1-3, reads SAVISQKPSRDICQRGTSLTIQCQVDSQVTMMFWYRQQPGQSLTLIATANQGSEATYESGFVIDKFPISRPNLTFSTLTVSNMSPEDSSIYLCSAVENSGNTIYFGEGSWLTVV.

This chain connects TRBV7-6 to TRBJ2-3, with 8 bases matching TRBD1. CDR1 and CDR2 (germline): SGHVS, FNYEAQ. The ends lost 5 bases at V and 8 bases at J; junction bases unmatched: 9. This CDR3 is 14 amino acids long. The CDR3 sequence is CASSLTGDDGTQYF. CDR3 sequence (DNA): TGTGCCAGCAGCCTGACAGGGGACGATGGTACGCAGTATTTT.

The V call is TRBV6-5, the J call TRBJ1-4, with 8 bases lining up with TRBD1. This CDR3 has 15 residues. The V and J ends lost 4 bases and 8 bases, in that order; junction bases with no gene match: 9. Germline CDR1 MNHEY, CDR2 SVGAGI. The DNA of the CDR3 is TGTGCCAGCAGTTTATTCGGCAGGGGGCAAGAAAAACTGTTTTTT. Protein: CASSLFGRGQEKLFF.

This clone showed up just once. V gene TRBV19 combines with J gene TRBJ2-1; 8 nucleotides line up with TRBD1. V trimming: 8 bases; J trimming: 4 bases; junction bases outside the gene matches: 4. Germline loops: CDR1 LNHDA, CDR2 SQIVND (reference sequence). This CDR3 region has 13 residues. CDR3 DNA: TGTGCCAGTGACAGGGGACGTTACAATGAGCAGTTCTTC. This gives the protein CASDRGRYNEQFF.

The chain links TRBV2 to TRBJ2-3; D tentatively fits TRBD1 or TRBD2 (6 bases each). The CDR3 runs 14 residues. CDR1 and CDR2 (germline): SNHLY, FYNNEI. Trimming left V 3 bases short and J 3 bases short, with 10 bases between. The CDR3 DNA follows: TGTGCCAGCAGTGATCAGGGGAGGACAGATACGCAGTATTTT. It yields the protein CASSDQGRTDTQYF.

This rearrangement joins TRBV4-1 to TRBJ2-3; D tentatively reads TRBD1 or TRBD2 (6 bases each). The CDR3 has 16 amino acids. V dropped 6 bases and J dropped 1 base, with 17 bases sitting between them. Germline values: CDR1 MGHRA, CDR2 YSYEKL. The CDR3 protein is CASREGGLQRTDTQYF. CDR3 in DNA: TGCGCCAGCAGGGAGGGGGGACTTCAGCGCACAGATACGCAGTATTTT.

The rearrangement links TRBV7-9 to TRBJ2-5, with D tentatively TRBD1 (5 bases). Germline CDR1 is SEHNR and CDR2 is FQNEAQ (reference sequence). Trimming removed 0 bases at V and 1 base at J, with 9 bases between. CDR3 length: 15 residues. The CDR3 nucleotides read TGTGCCAGCAGCTTAGCCAGGGCTTTCCAAGAGACCCAGTACTTC. It codes for CASSLARAFQETQYF.

The V gene is TRBV5-1, the J gene TRBJ2-1, with TRBD2 matching over 9 bases. This CDR3 comprises 16 residues. Germline CDR1 is SGHRS and CDR2 is YFSETQ. After removal of 4 bases from V and 4 bases from J, the junction contained 9 bases not matched to a gene. The CDR3 loop reads CASSGRISGGYNEQFF. The DNA of the CDR3 is TGCGCCAGCAGCGGGAGAATTAGCGGGGGTTACAATGAGCAGTTCTTC.

Regarding this clone: The same CDR3 is also encoded by other DNA sequences in this sample. The V call is TRBV18, the J call TRBJ2-7, with D tentatively TRBD1 (5 bases). V lost 0 bases, J lost 5 bases, and 8 bases lay in between. CDR1 is KGHSH and CDR2 is LQKENI in the germline V gene. This CDR3 comprises 13 residues. Written as DNA, the CDR3 is TGTGCCAGCTCACCACCAGGGGTTGACGAGCAGTACTTC. Encoded protein: CASSPPGVDEQYF.

The chain has TRBV6-6 and TRBJ1-6; D ambiguous. CDR1 and CDR2 from the germline V gene are MNHNY and SVGAGI (reference sequence). This CDR3 region has 14 residues. Deletions cut 4 bases from V and 0 bases from J, with 4 bases between. The CDR3 reads CASSLTSYNSPLHF. The CDR3 DNA is TGTGCCAGCAGTTTGACCTCCTATAATTCACCCCTCCACTTT.

As for this clone: Other DNA sequences within the sample encode an identical CDR3. The rearrangement joins TRBV6-5 to TRBJ1-2, with 11 nucleotides matching TRBD1. V lost 6 bases and J lost 3; bases outside the gene matches: 3. The CDR3 sequence is 14 residues long. The germline CDR1 and CDR2 sequences are MNHEY and SVGAGI. The CDR3 DNA reads TGTGCCAGCAGGCGGACAGGGGGCGACTATGGCTACACCTTC. Its translation is CASRRTGGDYGYTF.

The chain combines TRBV9 with TRBJ1-2, with 7 bases lining up with TRBD1. This CDR3 has 14 residues. Looked up from germline, CDR1 is SGDLS and CDR2 is YYNGEE. V dropped 4 bases and J dropped 3; count of bases not matched to a gene: 6. CDR3: CASSPRQGDYGYTF. DNA of the CDR3: TGTGCCAGCAGCCCCAGACAGGGCGACTATGGCTACACCTTC. Based on the CDR3 plus reference TRBV9 and TRBJ1-2, the full variable domain is DSGVTQTPKHLITATGQRVTLRCSPRSGDLSVYWYQQSLDQGLQFLIQYYNGEERAKGNILERFSAQQFPDLHSELNLSSLELGDSALYFCASSPRQGDYGYTFGSGTRLTVV.

This sequence joins TRBV7-9 and TRBJ1-4, with no clear D. Germline V gene data show CDR1 as SEHNR and CDR2 as FQNEAQ (reference sequence). Trimming pared 5 bases from V and 7 bases from J, leaving 17 bases between. The CDR3 is 15 residues long. CDR3 amino acids: CASSPRRGEGEKLFF. CDR3 bases: TGTGCCAGCAGCCCGCGGCGGGGAGAGGGTGAAAAACTGTTTTTT.

This chain connects TRBV18 to TRBJ2-7; D remains unclear. This CDR3 has 12 residues. V lost 2 bases and J 5 bases, leaving 7 bases between the germline ends. The germline V gene encodes CDR1 KGHSH and CDR2 LQKENI. The CDR3 DNA follows: TGTGCCAGCTCACCAGAGGAACACGAGCAGTACTTC. Encoded protein: CASSPEEHEQYF.

The chain uses TRBV7-9 and TRBJ1-2, with TRBD1 matching over 8 bases. The V and J ends lost 5 bases and 4 bases, in that order; junction bases with no gene match: 12. The germline V gene has CDR1 SEHNR and CDR2 FQNEAQ (reference sequence). This CDR3 contains 16 residues. Here the CDR3 DNA reads TGTGCCAGCAGCCTTGGGCCCGACAGGGGCGGCTATGGCTACACCTTC. Amino acids: CASSLGPDRGGYGYTF.

The chain couples TRBV11-2 to TRBJ2-3; perhaps TRBD1 as D (6 bases). The CDR3 covers 15 residues. The V and J ends lost 2 bases and 9 bases respectively, with 18 bases between them. Germline CDR1 is SGHAT and CDR2 is FQNNGV. The DNA for the CDR3 is TGTGCCAGCAGCTTACCCTGGGACACCGGGTGGACGCAGTATTTT. It codes for CASSLPWDTGWTQYF.

The sample holds one count of this clone. The rearrangement joins TRBV1 to TRBJ1-5; TRBD1 is the table's D call and was not checked against the DNA. TRBV1 is an annotated pseudogene. This CDR3 comprises 17 residues. The CDR3 DNA is TGCACCAGCAGCCAAGGTCAAAGGGGAATCGCGGATCAGCCCCAGCATTTT. Translated, it gives CTSSQGQRGIADQPQHF.

The chain recombines TRBV6-4 with TRBJ2-3; 10 positions agree with TRBD2. V trimming: 5 bases; J trimming: 3 bases; junction bases outside the gene matches: 5. The CDR3 spans 15 residues. Germline CDR1 and CDR2: MRHNA and SNTAGT. The CDR3: CASSLAGGGTDTQYF. The DNA for the CDR3 is TGTGCCAGCAGTTTAGCGGGAGGAGGGACAGATACGCAGTATTTT.

Note on this clone: Other DNA sequences from this sample encode an identical CDR3 as well. The chain combines TRBV18 with TRBJ1-3; D is undetermined. The CDR3 sequence is 14 residues long. V gave up 3 bases and J gave up 0 bases, with 6 bases separating them. Germline V gene sequence: CDR1 KGHSH, CDR2 LQKENI. DNA for the CDR3: TGTGCCAGCTCACCGGGAGGCTCTGGAAACACCATATATTTT. This sequence encodes CASSPGGSGNTIYF.

This chain uses TRBV18 with TRBJ2-5; 11 bases match TRBD2. Trimming at V came to 2 bases and at J to 1 base, leaving 12 bases not matched to a gene. The length of the CDR3 is 19 residues. The germline V gene has CDR1 KGHSH and CDR2 LQKENI. The CDR3 sequence is CASSPMTRRLAGFQETQYF. DNA of the CDR3: TGTGCCAGCTCACCAATGACCCGCCGACTAGCGGGGTTCCAAGAGACCCAGTACTTC.

This chain links TRBV6-6 with TRBJ1-2; TRBD1 matches at 9 bases. The CDR3 has 15 residues. CDR1 MNHNY and CDR2 SVGAGI come from the germline V gene (reference sequence). Trimming removed 6 bases from V and 3 bases from J; junction bases left unmatched: 8. CDR3 nucleotides: TGTGCCAGCAGGGACAGGGGATTGGGTGACTATGGCTACACCTTC. Its protein is CASRDRGLGDYGYTF.

The gene calls are TRBV21-1 and TRBJ2-7; the table's D call TRBD2 went unverified against the DNA. TRBV21-1 is recorded as a pseudogene. The CDR3 contains 16 residues. As DNA, the CDR3 is TGTGCCAGCAGCAACGCAGGTCCAAAGCGGATCTACGAGCAGTACTTC. Its protein is CASSNAGPKRIYEQYF.

This chain connects TRBV5-1 to TRBJ2-7, with D uncertain. This CDR3 is 14 amino acids long. V lost 3 bases and J lost 3, with 13 bases in between. CDR1 is SGHRS and CDR2 is YFSETQ in the germline V gene. DNA of the CDR3: TGCGCCAGCAGCTCTATTTCAAAAGGCTACGAGCAGTACTTC. Its protein product is CASSSISKGYEQYF.

CDR3 bases: TGTGCCAGCAGCCACGGGACGGCCTCTGGAAACACCATATATTTT. Translation: CASSHGTASGNTIYF. The chain recombines TRBV7-6 with TRBJ1-3; TRBD1 might be the D (5 bases). Germline V gene lookup returns CDR1 SGHVS and CDR2 FNYEAQ. This CDR3 has 15 amino acids. Deletions cut 5 bases from V and 0 bases from J, with 11 bases between.